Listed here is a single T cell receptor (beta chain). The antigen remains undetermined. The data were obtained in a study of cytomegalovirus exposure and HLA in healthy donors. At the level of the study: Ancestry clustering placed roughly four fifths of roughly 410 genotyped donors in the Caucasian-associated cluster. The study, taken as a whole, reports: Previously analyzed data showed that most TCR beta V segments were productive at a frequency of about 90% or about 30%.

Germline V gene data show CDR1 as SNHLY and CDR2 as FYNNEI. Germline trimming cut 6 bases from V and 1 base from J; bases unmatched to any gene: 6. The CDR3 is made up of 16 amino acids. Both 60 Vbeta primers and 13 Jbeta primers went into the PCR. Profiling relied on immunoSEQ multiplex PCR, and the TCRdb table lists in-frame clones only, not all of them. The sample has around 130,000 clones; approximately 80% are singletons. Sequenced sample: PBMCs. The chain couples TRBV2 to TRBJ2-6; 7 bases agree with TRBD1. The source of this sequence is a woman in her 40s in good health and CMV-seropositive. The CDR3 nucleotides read TGTGCCAGCAGGAAGGGACAGTCTTCTGGGGCCAACGTCCTGACTTTC. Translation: CASRKGQSSGANVLTF.